The 16 T cell receptor beta chains below come from one sample, sequenced in a study of HIV-infected patients and healthy controls. cDNA was made from approximately 0.55 ug RNA using alpha and beta constant primers. Alpha and beta chain libraries were made separately by chain-specific third strand synthesis with multiplexing indices. TCRdb ran MiXCR on the 5' RACE reads and lists one entry per CDR3 protein. The sample contains around 8,300 distinct CDR3 sequences, more than 6.5% of which appear only once. Antiretroviral therapy had run roughly three months, about 14 weeks, before follow-up blood collection. Whole blood was used without fractionation, so all unsorted peripheral T cells were included. The sample was blood, taken during antiretroviral therapy. These TCRs come from an adult with HIV infection.

This clonotype counts as medium-sized. As an off-target read in a library built for alpha chains, this beta chain has a frequency of little significance. V gene TRBV5-1 combines with J gene TRBJ2-5; 8 bases are shared with TRBD2. Germline V gene sequence: CDR1 SGHRS, CDR2 YFSETQ. This CDR3 comprises 14 residues. Losses at the gene ends were 5 bases for V and 2 bases for J; bases not matched to a gene: 5. CDR3 coding DNA: TGCGCCAGCAGGCCCGGGGGGGAACAAGAGACCCAGTACTTC. Its translation is CASRPGGEQETQYF.

A word on this clonotype: In a library made to pick up alpha chains, this beta chain is a stray read with a size that means little. The rearrangement uses TRBV28 and TRBJ1-1; no definite D call. Trimming removed 3 bases at V and 1 base at J, with 12 bases between. In germline, CDR1 is MDHEN, CDR2 SYDVKM. This CDR3 spans 15 amino acids. CDR3 loop: CASSFEGLPNTEAFF. The CDR3, as DNA: TGTGCCAGCAGTTTCGAAGGGTTACCGAACACTGAAGCTTTCTTT.

In this sample, this clonotype is medium-sized. Since the library was made to target alpha chains, this beta chain is a stray read and its abundance is not meaningful. The chain combines TRBV7-3 with TRBJ2-1; D tentatively fits TRBD1 or TRBD2 (9 bases each). The germline gives CDR1 SGHTA, CDR2 FQGTGA. V was pared by 5 bases and J by 10 bases, with 21 bases between. The CDR3 runs 15 residues. The CDR3 nucleotides read TGTGCCAGCAGCCCGACAGGGGGGACTAGCCCCGAGCAGTTCTTC. Translation gives CASSPTGGTSPEQFF.

This clonotype was observed many times. This beta chain represents an off-target read in a library built for alpha chains; its size is of limited meaning. This rearrangement joins TRBV3-1 to TRBJ2-5, with D maybe TRBD2 (6 bases). Trimming shortened V by 0 bases and J by 5 bases, and 10 bases separated the two germline ends. This CDR3 spans 14 amino acids. Per germline, CDR1 LGHDT and CDR2 YNNKEL (reference sequence). The CDR3 reads CASSQEEGRETQYF. In nucleotides, the CDR3 is TGTGCCAGCAGCCAAGAGGAGGGTCGGGAGACCCAGTACTTC.

Within the sample, this clonotype is medium-sized. The size of this beta chain means little, since it is a stray read in a library made for alpha chains. This CDR3 is CASSASGTGVGELFF. The CDR3 bases are TGTGCCAGCAGCGCCTCCGGGACAGGGGTCGGGGAGCTGTTTTTT. V usage is TRBV9 and J usage is TRBJ2-2, with 10 bases lining up with TRBD1. The germline V gene encodes CDR1 SGDLS and CDR2 YYNGEE. The CDR3 spans 15 residues. Trimming removed 3 bases from V and 7 bases from J; junction bases left unmatched: 6.

This clonotype is labeled medium-sized. This beta chain is a stray sequence in a library constructed for alpha chains; its clone size is not meaningful. V is TRBV7-2 and J is TRBJ1-2; the match to TRBD1 covers 7 bases. Germline V gives CDR1 SGHTA, CDR2 FQGNSA. CDR3 length equals 16 residues. The V segment lost 5 bases and the J segment 4 bases; nucleotides outside the gene matches: 13. CDR3 sequence reads: CASSPTSGTVSYGYTF. The CDR3 nucleotides are TGTGCCAGCAGCCCAACTAGCGGGACAGTTAGCTATGGCTACACCTTC.

By proportion, this clonotype is medium-sized. Because the library targeted alpha chains, this beta chain is an off-target read whose size means little. This chain uses TRBV28 with TRBJ1-5; D may be TRBD1 (6 bases). The germline CDR1 and CDR2 sequences are MDHEN and SYDVKM. Trimming stripped 2 bases from V and 6 bases from J, with 17 bases between. The CDR3 is 16 residues long. The CDR3 region has the DNA TGTGCCAGCAGTTTAACGACACAGGGTTCTCGTCAGCCCCAGCATTTT. It translates to CASSLTTQGSRQPQHF. Full variable domain (rest looked up from reference TRBV28 and TRBJ1-5): DVKVTQSSRYLVKRTGEKVFLECVQDMDHENMFWYRQDPGLGLRLIYFSYDVKMKEKGDIPEGYSVSREKKERFSLILESASTNQTSMYLCASSLTTQGSRQPQHFGDGTRLSIL.

This clonotype was observed many times. This beta chain is an unintended read in a library built for alpha chains; its size means little. The V call is TRBV7-6, the J call TRBJ2-7; the D gene could be TRBD1 or TRBD2 (6 bases each). The CDR3 contains 16 residues. CDR1 and CDR2 (germline): SGHVS, FNYEAQ. The V end lost 5 bases, the J end lost 0 bases, and 17 bases lay between the germline ends. DNA of the CDR3: TGTGCCAGCAGCCCCATCGACGGGGGCGGCTCCTACGAGCAGTACTTC. Protein: CASSPIDGGGSYEQYF.

By share of the sample, this clonotype is medium-sized. This beta chain is a stray sequence in a library constructed for alpha chains; its clone size is not meaningful. The chain is built from TRBV3-1 and TRBJ1-5, with D unclear. The CDR3 sequence is 15 residues long. The V gene lost 3 bases and the J gene lost 7 bases, with 16 bases spanning the gap. Germline lookup yields CDR1 LGHDT and CDR2 YNNKEL (reference sequence). This CDR3 is CASSQDGWEDQPQHF. In DNA, the CDR3 is TGTGCCAGCAGCCAGGACGGTTGGGAGGACCAGCCCCAGCATTTT.

By its share, this clonotype is medium-sized. A library made for alpha chains picked up this beta chain off target, so its size means little. The V and J genes are TRBV7-9 and TRBJ2-1; D may be TRBD1 (6 bases). The CDR3 is made up of 14 amino acids. Germline assignment: CDR1 SEHNR and CDR2 FQNEAQ (reference sequence). V lost 5 bases to trimming and J lost 7 bases, with 15 bases between them. CDR3 region: CASSREQGANEQFF. The CDR3, as DNA: TGTGCCAGCAGCCGAGAACAGGGAGCAAATGAGCAGTTCTTC.

About this clonotype: This beta chain is a stray read from a library made for alpha chains; its abundance is not meaningful. The genes are TRBV4-2 and TRBJ2-7; a possible D gene is TRBD1 (6 bases). The V and J ends lost 4 bases and 0 bases respectively, with 16 bases between them. The CDR3 consists of 16 residues. CDR1 is LGHNA, CDR2 YNFKEQ, per germline. The DNA of the CDR3 is TGTGCCAGCAGCCCCCAACCAGGGACACTCTCCTACGAGCAGTACTTC. Its translation: CASSPQPGTLSYEQYF.

This clonotype is judged medium-sized (0.01 to 0.1%). This beta chain appears as a stray read in a library generated for alpha chains; its size is not informative. The CDR3: CASSPPGGGTDTQYF. The CDR3 region has the DNA TGTGCCAGCAGTCCACCCGGGGGGGGCACAGATACGCAGTATTTT. The gene calls are TRBV27 and TRBJ2-3, with 8 bases aligning to TRBD2. After removal of 5 bases from V and 1 base from J, the junction contained 5 bases not matched to a gene. Per the germline V gene, CDR1 is MNHEY and CDR2 is SMNVEV (reference sequence). The CDR3 spans 15 residues.

This clonotype is deemed medium-sized. This beta chain was picked up by a library intended for alpha chains and is off target, so its count carries little meaning. The genes are TRBV5-1 and TRBJ2-3; 10 bases fit TRBD1. The CDR3 loop spans 15 amino acids. V lost 5 bases, J lost 2 bases, and 5 bases stayed unmatched. Germline V gene data show CDR1 as SGHRS and CDR2 as YFSETQ. The CDR3 DNA is TGCGCCAGCAGTCGGACAGGGGGGAACACAGATACGCAGTATTTT. Amino acids: CASSRTGGNTDTQYF. Variable domain in full (rest from reference TRBV5-1 and TRBJ2-3): KAGVTQTPRYLIKTRGQQVTLSCSPISGHRSVSWYQQTPGQGLQFLFEYFSETQRNKGNFPGRFSGRQFSNSRSEMNVSTLELGDSALYLCASSRTGGNTDTQYFGPGTRLTVL.

Regarding this clonotype: As an off-target read in a library built for alpha chains, this beta chain has a frequency of little significance. The CDR3 here is CASSLRMENTEAFF. CDR3 sequence (DNA): TGTGCCAGCAGCCTACGGATGGAGAACACTGAAGCTTTCTTT. The chain carries TRBV7-6 and TRBJ1-1; D unresolved. The V end was cut by 5 bases, the J end by 1 base, with 11 bases between. Germline CDR1 is SGHVS and CDR2 is FNYEAQ. The CDR3 is 14 amino acids.

This clonotype was counted at least ten times. Because the library targeted alpha chains, this beta chain is an off-target read whose size means little. The rearrangement uses TRBV7-9 and TRBJ1-2; no firm D call. V was pared by 1 base and J by 8 bases, with 11 bases between. The germline CDR1 and CDR2 sequences are SEHNR and FQNEAQ (reference sequence). This CDR3 spans 13 amino acids. CDR3 sequence reads: CASSLESLWGYTF. In DNA form, the CDR3 reads TGTGCCAGCAGCTTAGAAAGCCTTTGGGGCTACACCTTC.

This clonotype was counted at least ten times. Within a library made for alpha chains, this beta chain is off target, and its count is uninformative. The chain links TRBV29-1 to TRBJ2-2; 10 bases are shared with TRBD1. The germline V gene encodes CDR1 SQVTM and CDR2 ANQGSEA. The CDR3 has 14 residues. The junction had 3 bases not matched to a gene; V was cut back by 2 bases and J by 6 bases. The CDR3: CSVESGTGAGELFF. In DNA form, the CDR3 reads TGCAGCGTTGAATCGGGGACAGGGGCCGGGGAGCTGTTTTTT.